This TCR beta chain is from a study of shared clonotypes between healthy human individuals. Clones were sequenced by immunoSEQ multiplex PCR, and TCRdb holds only the in-frame ones, with some missing. Found here are about 700,000 clones, less than 85% of them singletons; the top ten hold under 2%. CDR3 length: 19 residues. Whole-study findings and limits: When naive CD4 clonotypes were compared across several donors, 4% to 6.5% were shared.

Of note for this clone: Its antigen is unknown.

The sequencing input was memory CD4+ T cells sorted from blood. As for subset: CD45RA-negative fraction. The chain links TRBV21-1 to TRBJ2-7; TRBD2, the table's D call, was not compared with the DNA. TRBV21-1 is a pseudogene. The source of this sequence is a woman aged 25-40 years in good health. The CDR3 coding sequence is TGTGCCAGTCTTACGGCAGGGACCCCCCCCAAGATCGGGAGTTACGAGCAGTACTTC. Amino acid sequence: CASLTAGTPPKIGSYEQYF.